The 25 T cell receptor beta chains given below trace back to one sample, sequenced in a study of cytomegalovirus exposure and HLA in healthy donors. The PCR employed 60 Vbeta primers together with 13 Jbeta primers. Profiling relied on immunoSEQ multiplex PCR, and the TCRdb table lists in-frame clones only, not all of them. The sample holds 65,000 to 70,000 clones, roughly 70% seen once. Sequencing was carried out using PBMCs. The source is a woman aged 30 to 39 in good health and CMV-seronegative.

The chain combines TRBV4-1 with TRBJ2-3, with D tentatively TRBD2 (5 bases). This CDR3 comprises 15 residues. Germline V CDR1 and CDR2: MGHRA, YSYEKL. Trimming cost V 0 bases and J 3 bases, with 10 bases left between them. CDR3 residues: CASSQEVRETDTQYF. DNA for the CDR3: TGCGCCAGCAGCCAAGAGGTTAGGGAGACAGATACGCAGTATTTT.

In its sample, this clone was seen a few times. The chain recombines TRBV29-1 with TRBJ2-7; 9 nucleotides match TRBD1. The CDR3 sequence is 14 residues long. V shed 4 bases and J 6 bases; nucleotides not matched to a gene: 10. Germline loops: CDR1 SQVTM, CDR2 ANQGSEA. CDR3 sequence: CSVVPGQGGSEQYF. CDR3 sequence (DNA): TGCAGCGTTGTTCCGGGACAGGGAGGCTCCGAGCAGTACTTC.

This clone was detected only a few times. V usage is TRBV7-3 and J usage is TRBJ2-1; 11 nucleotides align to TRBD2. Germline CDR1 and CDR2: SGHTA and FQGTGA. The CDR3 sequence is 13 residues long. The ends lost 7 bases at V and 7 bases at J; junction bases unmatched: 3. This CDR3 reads CASKPSGGNEQFF. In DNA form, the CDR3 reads TGTGCCAGCAAACCTAGCGGGGGGAATGAGCAGTTCTTC.

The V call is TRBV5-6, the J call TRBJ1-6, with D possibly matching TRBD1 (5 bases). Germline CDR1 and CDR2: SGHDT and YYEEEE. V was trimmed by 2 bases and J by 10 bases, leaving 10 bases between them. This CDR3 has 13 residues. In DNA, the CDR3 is TGTGCCAGCAGCTTTTGGGGGGGATCACCCCTCCACTTT. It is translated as CASSFWGGSPLHF. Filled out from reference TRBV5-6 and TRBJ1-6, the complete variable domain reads DAGVTQSPTHLIKTRGQQVTLRCSPKSGHDTVSWYQQALGQGPQFIFQYYEEEERQRGNFPDRFSGHQFPNYSSELNVNALLLGDSALYLCASSFWGGSPLHFGNGTRLTVT.

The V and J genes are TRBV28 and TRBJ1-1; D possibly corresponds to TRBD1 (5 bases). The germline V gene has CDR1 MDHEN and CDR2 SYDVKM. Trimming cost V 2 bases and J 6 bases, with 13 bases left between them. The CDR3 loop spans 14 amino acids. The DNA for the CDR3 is TGTGCCAGCAGTTTAGGGGGGGAGATGGCTGAAGCTTTCTTT. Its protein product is CASSLGGEMAEAFF. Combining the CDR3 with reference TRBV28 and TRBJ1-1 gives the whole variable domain DVKVTQSSRYLVKRTGEKVFLECVQDMDHENMFWYRQDPGLGLRLIYFSYDVKMKEKGDIPEGYSVSREKKERFSLILESASTNQTSMYLCASSLGGEMAEAFFGQGTRLTVV.

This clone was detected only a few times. Here the CDR3 reads CASSGTEANEKLFF. The CDR3 bases are TGTGCCAGCTCGGGAACGGAGGCTAATGAAAAACTGTTTTTT. The J gene is TRBJ1-4, the V gene TRBV18; D is uncertain. CDR1 and CDR2 from the germline V gene are KGHSH and LQKENI. The CDR3 consists of 14 residues. V was trimmed by 6 bases and J by 3 bases, leaving 11 bases between them.

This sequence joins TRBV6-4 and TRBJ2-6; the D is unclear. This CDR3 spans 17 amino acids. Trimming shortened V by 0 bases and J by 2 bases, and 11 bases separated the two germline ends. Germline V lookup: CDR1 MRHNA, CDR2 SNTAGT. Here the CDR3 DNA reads TGTGCCAGCAGTGACTCGAGTAGCCAGACTGGGGCCAACGTCCTGACTTTC. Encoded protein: CASSDSSSQTGANVLTF.

The chain's CDR3 is CASIPEAGDGYTF. CDR3 bases: TGTGCCAGCATCCCGGAGGCAGGGGACGGCTACACCTTC. The chain has TRBV2 and TRBJ1-2, with D perhaps matching TRBD1 (6 bases). With 7 bases removed from V and 8 bases from J, the gap between germline ends came to 17 bases. The CDR3 spans 13 residues. CDR1 is SNHLY and CDR2 is FYNNEI in the germline V gene.

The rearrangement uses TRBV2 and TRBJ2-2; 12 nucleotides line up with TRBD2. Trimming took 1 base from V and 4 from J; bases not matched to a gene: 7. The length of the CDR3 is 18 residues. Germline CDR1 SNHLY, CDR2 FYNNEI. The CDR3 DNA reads TGTGCCAGCAGTGAAGTCCCCCTAGCGGGGGGGCGCACCGGGGAGCTGTTTTTT. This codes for CASSEVPLAGGRTGELFF.

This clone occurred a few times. The CDR3 spells CASSYPGPWEGYTF. The CDR3 DNA sequence: TGTGCCAGCAGCTACCCCGGCCCCTGGGAGGGCTACACCTTC. The V and J genes are TRBV7-9 and TRBJ1-2; D call uncertain. V was cut by 4 bases and J by 8 bases, with 17 bases left in between. Germline V gives CDR1 SEHNR, CDR2 FQNEAQ (reference sequence). The CDR3 is 14 residues long.

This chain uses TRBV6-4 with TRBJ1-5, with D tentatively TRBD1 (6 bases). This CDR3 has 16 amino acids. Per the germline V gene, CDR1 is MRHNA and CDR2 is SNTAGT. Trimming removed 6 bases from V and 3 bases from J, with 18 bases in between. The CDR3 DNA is TGTGCCAGCAGCGCATGGACAGTATTGCTCAATCAGCCCCAGCATTTT. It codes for CASSAWTVLLNQPQHF.

The CDR3 DNA is TGTGCCAGCAGTCAAGAGAGAGGCACAGATACGCAGTATTTT. It codes for CASSQERGTDTQYF. V is TRBV6-6 and J is TRBJ2-3; no firm D call. The CDR3 has 14 amino acids. V gave up 5 bases and J gave up 1 base, with 10 bases separating them. In germline, CDR1 is MNHNY, CDR2 SVGAGI (reference sequence).

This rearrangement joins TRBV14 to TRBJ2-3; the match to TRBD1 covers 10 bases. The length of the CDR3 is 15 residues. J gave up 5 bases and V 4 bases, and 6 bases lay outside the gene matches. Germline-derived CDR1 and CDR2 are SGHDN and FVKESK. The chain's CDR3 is CASSRQGAVRDTQYF. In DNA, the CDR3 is TGTGCCAGCAGCCGACAGGGGGCTGTGAGAGATACGCAGTATTTT.

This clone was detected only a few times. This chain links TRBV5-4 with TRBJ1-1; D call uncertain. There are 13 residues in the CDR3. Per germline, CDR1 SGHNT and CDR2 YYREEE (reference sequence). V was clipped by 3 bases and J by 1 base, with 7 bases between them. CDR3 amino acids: CASSSDWNTEAFF. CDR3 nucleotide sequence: TGTGCCAGCAGCTCGGACTGGAACACTGAAGCTTTCTTT.

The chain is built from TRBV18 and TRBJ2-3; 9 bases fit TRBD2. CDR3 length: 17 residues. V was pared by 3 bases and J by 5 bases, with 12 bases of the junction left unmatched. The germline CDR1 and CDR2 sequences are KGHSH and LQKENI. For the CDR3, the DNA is TGTGCCAGCTCACCTCCCCGCGGGGGGGTGTTTGGAGATACGCAGTATTTT. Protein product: CASSPPRGGVFGDTQYF.

The CDR3 sequence: CASSQYRGQGNEQFF. The CDR3 DNA follows: TGTGCCAGCAGCCAATACAGGGGGCAGGGCAATGAGCAGTTCTTC. V gene TRBV4-2 combines with J gene TRBJ2-1, with 9 bases aligning to TRBD1. The V segment lost 2 bases and the J segment 6 bases; nucleotides outside the gene matches: 5. CDR3 size: 15 residues. Germline values: CDR1 LGHNA, CDR2 YNFKEQ.

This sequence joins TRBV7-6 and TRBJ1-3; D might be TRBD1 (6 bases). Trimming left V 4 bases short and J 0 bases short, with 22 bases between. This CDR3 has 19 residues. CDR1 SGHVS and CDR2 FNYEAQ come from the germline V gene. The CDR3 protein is CASSSPFSGAYSSGNTIYF. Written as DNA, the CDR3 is TGTGCCAGCAGCTCCCCTTTTTCAGGGGCTTACAGCTCTGGAAACACCATATATTTT. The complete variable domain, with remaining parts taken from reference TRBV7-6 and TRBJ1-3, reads GAGVSQSPRYKVTKRGQDVALRCDPISGHVSLYWYRQALGQGPEFLTYFNYEAQQDKSGLPNDRFSAERPEGSISTLTIQRTEQRDSAMYRCASSSPFSGAYSSGNTIYFGEGSWLTVV.

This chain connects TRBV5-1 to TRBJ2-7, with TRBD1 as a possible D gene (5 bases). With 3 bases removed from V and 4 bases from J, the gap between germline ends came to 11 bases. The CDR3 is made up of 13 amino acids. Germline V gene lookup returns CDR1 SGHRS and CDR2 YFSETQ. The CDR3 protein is CASSSAGQYEQYF. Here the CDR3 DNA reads TGCGCCAGCAGCTCGGCAGGGCAGTACGAGCAGTACTTC.

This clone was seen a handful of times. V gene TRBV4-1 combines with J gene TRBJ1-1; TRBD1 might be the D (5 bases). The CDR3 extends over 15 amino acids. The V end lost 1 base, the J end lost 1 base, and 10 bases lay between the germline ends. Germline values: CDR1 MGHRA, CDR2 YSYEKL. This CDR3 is CASSQGWQGNTEAFF. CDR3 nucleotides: TGCGCCAGCAGCCAAGGGTGGCAGGGGAACACTGAAGCTTTCTTT.

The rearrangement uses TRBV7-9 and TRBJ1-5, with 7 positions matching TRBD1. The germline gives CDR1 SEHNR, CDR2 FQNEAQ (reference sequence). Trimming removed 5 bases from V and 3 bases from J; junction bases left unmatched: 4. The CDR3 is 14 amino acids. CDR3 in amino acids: CASSTTGVNQPQHF. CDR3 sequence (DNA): TGTGCCAGCAGCACTACAGGGGTCAATCAGCCCCAGCATTTT.

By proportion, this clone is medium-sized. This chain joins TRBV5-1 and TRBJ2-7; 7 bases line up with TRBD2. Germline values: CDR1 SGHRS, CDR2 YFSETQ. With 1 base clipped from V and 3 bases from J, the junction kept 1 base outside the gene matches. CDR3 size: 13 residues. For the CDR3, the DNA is TGCGCCAGCAGCTTGTGGGGGGGCTACGAGCAGTACTTC. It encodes CASSLWGGYEQYF.

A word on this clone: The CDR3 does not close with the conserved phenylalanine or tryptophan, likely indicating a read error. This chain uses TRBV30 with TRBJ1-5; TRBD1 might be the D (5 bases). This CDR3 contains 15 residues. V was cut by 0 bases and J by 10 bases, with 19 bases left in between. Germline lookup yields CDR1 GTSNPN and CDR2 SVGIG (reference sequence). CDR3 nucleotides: TGTGCCTGGAGTGTACTGGGACGGTCCGGGGGTCCCCAGCATGTT. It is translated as CAWSVLGRSGGPQHV.

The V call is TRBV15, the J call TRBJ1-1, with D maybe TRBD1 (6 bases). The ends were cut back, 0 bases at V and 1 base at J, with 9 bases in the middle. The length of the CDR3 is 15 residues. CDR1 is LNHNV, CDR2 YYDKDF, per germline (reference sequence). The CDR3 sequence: CATSRDTGSNTEAFF. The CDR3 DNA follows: TGTGCCACCAGCAGAGATACAGGGTCGAACACTGAAGCTTTCTTT. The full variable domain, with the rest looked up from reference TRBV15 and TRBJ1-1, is DAMVIQNPRYQVTQFGKPVTLSCSQTLNHNVMYWYQQKSSQAPKLLFHYYDKDFNNEADTPDNFQSRRPNTSFCFLDIRSPGLGDTAMYLCATSRDTGSNTEAFFGQGTRLTVV.

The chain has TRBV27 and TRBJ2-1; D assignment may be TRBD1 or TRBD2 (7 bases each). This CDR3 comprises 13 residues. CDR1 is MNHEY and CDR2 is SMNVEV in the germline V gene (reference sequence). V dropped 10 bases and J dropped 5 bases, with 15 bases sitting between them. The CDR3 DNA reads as TGTGCCACCAGCGGGACAGATAACAATGAGCAGTTCTTC. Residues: CATSGTDNNEQFF.

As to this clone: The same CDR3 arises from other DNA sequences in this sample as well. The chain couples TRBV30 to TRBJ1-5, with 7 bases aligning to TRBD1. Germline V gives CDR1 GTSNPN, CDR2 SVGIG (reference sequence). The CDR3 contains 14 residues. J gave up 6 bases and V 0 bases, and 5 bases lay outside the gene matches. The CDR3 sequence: CAWSVGQGGQPQHF. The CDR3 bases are TGTGCCTGGAGTGTTGGGCAGGGGGGTCAGCCCCAGCATTTT.